This TCR beta chain was sequenced during a study of T cell repertoires in cytomegalovirus infection. A single record per CDR3 protein comes from TCRdb applying MiXCR to the reads. The sample consists of approximately 500,000 distinct CDR3 sequences, 15% to 20% of them appearing once. Trimming took 0 bases from V and 4 from J, leaving 7 bases between them. The CDR3 runs to 12 residues. Germline assignment: CDR1 DFQATT and CDR2 SNEGSKA (reference sequence). The chain links TRBV20-1 to TRBJ2-7, with TRBD1 as a possible D gene (5 bases). The specimen was CD8+ T cells from PBMCs. The receptor comes from a human donor in good health (CMV status not recorded). Some clones in this sample may be carry-over from other donors' samples. CDR3 bases: TGCAGTGCTAGAGATTCAGGGTACGAGCAGTACTTC. This sequence encodes CSARDSGYEQYF.